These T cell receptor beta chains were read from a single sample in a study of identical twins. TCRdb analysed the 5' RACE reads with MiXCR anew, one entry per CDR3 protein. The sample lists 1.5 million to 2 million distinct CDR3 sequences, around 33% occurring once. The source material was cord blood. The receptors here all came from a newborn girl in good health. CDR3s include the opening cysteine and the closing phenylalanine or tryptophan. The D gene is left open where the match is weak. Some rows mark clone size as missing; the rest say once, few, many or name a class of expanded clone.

TGTGCCAGCAGCTTCCGAATAAGCGGGATCCACAATGAGCAGTACTTC	CASSFRISGIHNEQYF	once	TRBJ2-7	TRBD2	TRBV13
TGTGCCAGCAGCCGCACTGGGGTCAGGGAGACCCAGTTCTTC	CASSRTGVRETQFF	.	TRBJ2-1	.	TRBV7-2
TGCGCCAGCAGCTTGGTTCTCGGATCGGGCAGCGACAATGAGCAGTTCTTC	CASSLVLGSGSDNEQFF	.	TRBJ2-1	.	TRBV5-1
TGTGCCAGCAGCTTTACCGGGACGCCTAAGACCGGGGAGCTGTTTTTT	CASSFTGTPKTGELFF	.	TRBJ2-2	.	TRBV7-8
TGTGCCAGCAGCACGGCCTTCTTTCGGCGTGGCCCTCAGTTCTTC	CASSTAFFRRGPQFF	.	TRBJ2-1	.	TRBV14
TGTGCCAGCAGTGAAAGCATGGGACAGGCGTTCGAGCAGTACTTC	CASSESMGQAFEQYF	.	TRBJ2-7	TRBD1	TRBV25-1
TGCGCCAGCAGCCACGTGAACACTGAAGCTTTCTTT	CASSHVNTEAFF	many	TRBJ1-1	.	TRBV4-1
TGTGCCACCAGTGACCAAAGGAGACTAGCGGAACAAGAGACCCAGTACTTC	CATSDQRRLAEQETQYF	few	TRBJ2-5	TRBD2	TRBV24-1
TGTGCCAGCAGCCCCGGACAGGGCAGATCAGGAAACAATGAGCAGTTCTTC	CASSPGQGRSGNNEQFF	few	TRBJ2-1	TRBD1	TRBV7-8
TGTGCCAGCAGCCCACAGGGGGGGATGAACACTGAAGCTTTCTTT	CASSPQGGMNTEAFF	.	TRBJ1-1	TRBD1	TRBV7-2
TGCAGCGTTGACCCGACAGGGGAAGACTATGGCTACACCTTC	CSVDPTGEDYGYTF	.	TRBJ1-2	TRBD1	TRBV29-1
TGTGCCAGCAGTTTAAAATTGGCAGCGAGGATCTTTAACTATGGCTACACCTTC	CASSLKLAARIFNYGYTF	.	TRBJ1-2	.	TRBV12-3/TRBV12-4
TGTGCCAGCAGGATAAGGGATTGGGGGGGCCTAGCGGGCCTTTACCGCTACAATGAGCAGTTCTTC	CASRIRDWGGLAGLYRYNEQFF	.	TRBJ2-1	TRBD2	TRBV11-2
TGCAGTGCTAGGCACCCCCAGGGTTCCTACGAGCAGTACTTC	CSARHPQGSYEQYF	.	TRBJ2-7	.	TRBV20-1
TGTGCCAGCTCACCACCGGAGACCCGCTGGACAGGGGGAAAAAACATTCAGTACTTC	CASSPPETRWTGGKNIQYF	few	TRBJ2-4	TRBD1	TRBV18
TGTGCCAGCGGGTACAACAGGGGAGAGACCCAGTACTTC	CASGYNRGETQYF	once	TRBJ2-5	TRBD1	TRBV27
TGTGCCAGTAGTATCAAACAGGGCGGTCAGCCCCAGCATTTT	CASSIKQGGQPQHF	.	TRBJ1-5	.	TRBV19
TGTGCCAGCCGGACCCCTCCGGGGGAGCTGTTTTTT	CASRTPPGELFF	.	TRBJ2-2	.	TRBV2
TGTGCCAGCAGCTTAAATGTAAAACTGTTTTTT	CASSLNVKLFF	.	TRBJ1-4	.	TRBV7-2
TGCAGTGCTAGATTCACGGACAGACCCTCCTACGAGCAGTACTTC	CSARFTDRPSYEQYF	few	TRBJ2-7	.	TRBV20-1
TGCAGCGTTGACAAGGGTCCGACCACTGAAGCTTTCTTT	CSVDKGPTTEAFF	few	TRBJ1-1	.	TRBV29-1
TGCGCCAGCAGCTCAGGACATAGGATTTGGTTCGCTGAAGCTTTCTTT	CASSSGHRIWFAEAFF	.	TRBJ1-1	.	TRBV5-1
TGTGCCAGCAGCCAAGATGTCGAGACAGATACGCAGTATTTT	CASSQDVETDTQYF	.	TRBJ2-3	.	TRBV3-1
TGTGCCAGCAGCCTGGACAGGGCGGGGCGTAATTCACCCCTCCACTTT	CASSLDRAGRNSPLHF	few	TRBJ1-6	TRBD1	TRBV27
TGTGCCAGCAGCCAAGAGCCGCAGGCAGATACGCAGTATTTT	CASSQEPQADTQYF	.	TRBJ2-3	.	TRBV4-2
TGCGCCAGCAGCCAAGTTCGGCAGAGTAATTCACCCCTCCACTTT	CASSQVRQSNSPLHF	few	TRBJ1-6	.	TRBV4-1
TGTGCCAGCTCACCACATAAAAACTATGGCTACACCTTC	CASSPHKNYGYTF	.	TRBJ1-2	.	TRBV18
TGTACCAGCAGTTTCTTGACAGGCGGCTACACCTTC	CTSSFLTGGYTF	few	TRBJ1-2	.	TRBV28
TGCAGTGCTAGCTTGGTCAATGAGCAGTACTTC	CSASLVNEQYF	.	TRBJ2-5	.	TRBV20-1
TGTGCCAGCAGTTACTCGTTGGGGGGAGCAGATACGCAGTATTTT	CASSYSLGGADTQYF	.	TRBJ2-3	.	TRBV6-6
TGTGCCAGCAGTTCCGCTAGCGGGCATTACAATGAGCAGTTCTTC	CASSSASGHYNEQFF	.	TRBJ2-1	TRBD2	TRBV12-3/TRBV12-4
TGTGCCAGCAGTTACAGGATCAAGGGGCCTAACTATGGCTACACCTTC	CASSYRIKGPNYGYTF	many	TRBJ1-2	.	TRBV6-5
TGTGCTAGTGGTTTCAGGGTAAGCAATCAGCCCCAGCATTTT	CASGFRVSNQPQHF	few	TRBJ1-5	.	TRBV12-5
TGCAGCGCCGATGTGGACTACAATGAGCAGTTCTTC	CSADVDYNEQFF	.	TRBJ2-1	.	TRBV29-1
TGTGCCAGCAGTGCGGGACTAGCGGGGACCCTAGCCAAAAACATTCAGTACTTC	CASSAGLAGTLAKNIQYF	.	TRBJ2-4	TRBD2	TRBV12-3/TRBV12-4
TGTGCCAGCAGCACCTACGGGACGGTCAATGAGCAGTTCTTC	CASSTYGTVNEQFF	few	TRBJ2-1	.	TRBV6-5
TGCGCCAGCAGATCCGACAGGGCAACCTACGAGCAGTACTTC	CASRSDRATYEQYF	few	TRBJ2-7	TRBD1	TRBV5-1
TGCAGCGTTGTCGGGGGAGCCTACGAGCAGTACTTC	CSVVGGAYEQYF	many	TRBJ2-7	.	TRBV29-1
TGCAGTGCCCCTCTAGACAGGGGGCTATGGTCACCCCTCCACTTT	CSAPLDRGLWSPLHF	.	TRBJ1-6	TRBD1	TRBV20-1
TGTGCCAGCAGCAAAGAGCGAGGGCTCCTAGCGGGTCGCACAGATACGCAGTATTTT	CASSKERGLLAGRTDTQYF	.	TRBJ2-3	.	TRBV21-1
TGCGCCAGCAGCTTAACGGTAGCGGGAGTCCCAGATACGCAGTATTTT	CASSLTVAGVPDTQYF	.	TRBJ2-3	TRBD2	TRBV5-1
TGTGCCAGCAGTTTATTGTTTGGCGGGGGGACGCAGTATTTT	CASSLLFGGGTQYF	.	TRBJ2-3	TRBD2	TRBV27
TGTGCCAGCAGCTGGAAAACTAGCGGGGGGGCGGTTTACGAGCAGTACTTC	CASSWKTSGGAVYEQYF	.	TRBJ2-7	TRBD2	TRBV7-2
TGCGCCAGCTCGAGAGAGGTACTAGCGGCCTCATTAATGTCATCCTACAATGAGCAGTTCTTC	CASSREVLAASLMSSYNEQFF	.	TRBJ2-1	TRBD2	TRBV5-1
TGTGCCAGCTCTCGAGGGGCTCCAGGGGTGAACACTGAAGCTTTCTTT	CASSRGAPGVNTEAFF	.	TRBJ1-1	.	TRBV18
TGTGCCAGCAGTTACTCGGCGGGGAATACGCAGTATTTT	CASSYSAGNTQYF	once	TRBJ2-3	.	TRBV6-5
TGTGCCAGCAGTATCCCCGGGACAGGGGTCCAAAACATTCAGTACTTC	CASSIPGTGVQNIQYF	.	TRBJ2-4	TRBD1	TRBV28
TGTGCCAGCAGCCCCACAGGGGAACCCTACGAGCAGTACTTC	CASSPTGEPYEQYF	.	TRBJ2-7	TRBD1	TRBV7-8
TGCAGTGCTAGGTATCCGGGGTTCTCCTACAATGAGCAGTACTTC	CSARYPGFSYNEQYF	once	TRBJ2-7	.	TRBV20-1
TGTGCCAGCAGTTTTCTCAGGAGCTATGGCTACACCTTC	CASSFLRSYGYTF	.	TRBJ1-2	.	TRBV6-5
TGCGCCAGCAGCTTGGCACGTGGGGGACAGGGCATTCGCTACGAGCAGTACTTC	CASSLARGGQGIRYEQYF	few	TRBJ2-7	TRBD1	TRBV5-1
TGTGCTAGTGGTGGGACTAGCGAGACCAACTACGAGCAGTACTTC	CASGGTSETNYEQYF	.	TRBJ2-7	TRBD2	TRBV12-5
TGCGCCAGCAGCTTGGTTGGGGATACGAGGACTGAAGCTTTCTTT	CASSLVGDTRTEAFF	few	TRBJ1-1	.	TRBV5-1
TGCGCCAGCAGCCAAGTAGGAACAGGTTTATACAATGAGCAGTACTTC	CASSQVGTGLYNEQYF	.	TRBJ2-5	.	TRBV4-1